One and the same sample provided the 6 T cell receptor beta chains below, sequenced in a study of T cells in Graves' hyperthyroidism and ophthalmopathy. What was amplified from RNA transcripts were TCR beta CDR3 regions. In the first-round RT-PCR of the TCR CDR3, the HTBI primer set was used. Each CDR3 protein gets one entry after TCRdb re-called the multiplex PCR reads with MiXCR. The repertoire consists of 600,000 to 850,000 distinct CDR3 sequences, with around a sixth occurring once and the leading ten covering 16%. Sequencing was done on a sample of blood. All receptors derive from a woman aged 45 to 65 with Graves' hyperthyroidism that later progressed to Graves' ophthalmopathy.

The table lists this clonotype with many counts. V is TRBV6-5 and J is TRBJ2-7, with D hard to call. CDR3 length equals 14 residues. Deletions cut 0 bases from V and 2 bases from J, with 8 bases between. The germline CDR1 and CDR2 sequences are MNHEY and SVGAGI. CDR3 amino acids: CASSYSSETYEQYF. As DNA, the CDR3 is TGTGCCAGCAGTTACTCGTCTGAAACCTACGAGCAGTACTTC.

The J gene is TRBJ1-5, the V gene TRBV5-6; D is ambiguous. CDR1 is SGHDT and CDR2 is YYEEEE in the germline V gene. V lost 1 base and J lost 1, with 9 bases in between. The CDR3 consists of 15 residues. DNA of the CDR3: TGTGCCAGCAGCTTGAGAGTGTTGAGCAATCAGCCCCAGCATTTT. Its translation is CASSLRVLSNQPQHF.

The genes are TRBV7-2 and TRBJ2-2; TRBD2 matches at 10 bases. The CDR3 extends over 17 amino acids. CDR1 SGHTA and CDR2 FQGNSA come from the germline V gene. Trimming cost V 5 bases and J 2 bases; bases outside gene matches: 8. In DNA form, the CDR3 reads TGTGCCAGCAGCATCGCTAGCGGGAGTTTTAACACCGGGGAGCTGTTTTTT. Amino acid sequence: CASSIASGSFNTGELFF.

This clonotype was picked up many times. The DNA of the CDR3 is TGCAGTGCCAGCGGTGGGGGGGGAAACACCATATATTTT. It translates to CSASGGGGNTIYF. The genes are TRBV20-1 and TRBJ1-3; maybe TRBD1 (5 bases). V lost 6 bases, J lost 4 bases, and 13 bases lay in between. The CDR3 is made up of 13 amino acids. CDR1 and CDR2 (germline): DFQATT, SNEGSKA (reference sequence).

This clonotype was observed at least ten times. V usage is TRBV20-1 and J usage is TRBJ1-2; 10 bases align to TRBD1. Germline lookup yields CDR1 DFQATT and CDR2 SNEGSKA (reference sequence). The CDR3 is 14 residues long. The ends lost 6 bases at V and 4 bases at J; junction bases unmatched: 8. Here the CDR3 DNA reads TGCAGTGCGGACTCCGGGACAGGGGTCTATGGCTACACCTTC. Encoded protein: CSADSGTGVYGYTF.

There are a few counts of this clonotype. V is TRBV7-9 and J is TRBJ1-2; 9 nucleotides match TRBD1. V shed 1 base, J shed 5 bases, and the junction held 5 bases outside the gene matches. The V gene's germline CDR1 is SEHNR and CDR2 FQNEAQ (reference sequence). This CDR3 region has 15 residues. CDR3 DNA sequence: TGTGCCAGCAGCTTAGTGGTGGGACAGGGTTATGGCTACACCTTC. It yields the protein CASSLVVGQGYGYTF.